This T cell receptor beta chain was identified during a study of blood T cell repertoires in COVID-19. For the study at large: Samples of COVID-19 (acute and convalescent) were obtained from the United States, Italy and Spain. PBMCs, B-cell-depleted T cells, or T cells were the source of the cDNA or gDNA that made up the material.

In the authors' methods: The authors estimated nucleated cell counts from reference gene primer amplification. The table came from immunoSEQ multiplex PCR; TCRdb's copy has only in-frame clones and leaves some out. D and trimming were read from the DNA, whereas the V and J calls and clone size are those reported in that table. This sample has about 380,000 clones; 70% to 90% occur once, and the top ten carry 1% to 1.5%. The junction had 4 bases not matched to a gene; V was cut back by 1 base and J by 8 bases. This CDR3 is built from 15 residues. Per the germline V gene, CDR1 is SGDLS and CDR2 is YYNGEE. Donors in Cohort 3 who had recovered were those with two negative PCRs, healthcare professional clearance, or resolution of their symptoms.

Sequenced material: PBMCs or T cells enriched from blood (not recorded which). The sequence was collected from a young man who had recovered from COVID-19. The J gene is TRBJ1-4, the V gene TRBV9, with 11 bases matching TRBD1. This CDR3 reads CASSVLGTGGEKLFF. The CDR3 region has the DNA TGTGCCAGCAGCGTATTGGGGACAGGGGGGGAAAAACTGTTTTTT.